One and the same sample provided the 19 T cell receptor beta chains below, sequenced in a study of cytomegalovirus exposure and HLA in healthy donors. Data came from immunoSEQ multiplex PCR; TCRdb stores just in-frame clones and leaves some out. The table has more than 250,000 clones, roughly 89% seen once. The specimen was PBMCs. The origin of the receptors is a woman under 30 in good health and CMV-seronegative.

CDR3 nucleotides: TGTGCCAGCAGTTTATTCCGGGACAGACAGAACACTGAAGCTTTCTTT. Its translation: CASSLFRDRQNTEAFF. The chain employs TRBV27 and TRBJ1-1; 7 nucleotides match TRBD1. The trim removed 1 base at V and 1 base at J, leaving 6 bases unmatched. The CDR3 covers 16 residues. The germline CDR1 and CDR2 sequences are MNHEY and SMNVEV (reference sequence).

This clone was found a few times. V gene TRBV6-1 combines with J gene TRBJ2-1; tentatively, D is TRBD2 (7 bases). CDR3 length: 15 amino acids. Germline CDR1 and CDR2: MNHNS and SASEGT. The ends were cut back, 6 bases at V and 5 bases at J, with 17 bases in the middle. DNA for the CDR3: TGTGCCAGCAGCGACAGGCCTAGCGGCGACAATGAGCAGTTCTTC. Translation gives CASSDRPSGDNEQFF.

The rearrangement joins TRBV29-1 to TRBJ2-7; 10 positions match TRBD1. The J segment lost 3 bases and the V segment lost 6 bases, leaving 11 bases of the junction unmatched. CDR3 length equals 15 residues. In germline, CDR1 is SQVTM, CDR2 ANQGSEA. CDR3 in amino acids: CSVQGAGTGVYEQYF. The CDR3 DNA sequence: TGCAGCGTCCAGGGGGCGGGGACAGGGGTCTACGAGCAGTACTTC.

The CDR3 DNA reads TGCGCCAGCAGCTCCGGGACTAGCGCATTCACAGATACGCAGTATTTT. Its protein product is CASSSGTSAFTDTQYF. The rearrangement uses TRBV5-1 and TRBJ2-3; 10 bases match TRBD2. The germline V gene has CDR1 SGHRS and CDR2 YFSETQ. This CDR3 region has 16 residues. V dropped 3 bases and J dropped 2; count of bases not matched to a gene: 6.

The chain has TRBV5-6 and TRBJ2-7; weak D call: TRBD1 (6 bases). Trimming cost V 4 bases and J 1 base, with 15 bases left between them. Germline CDR1 is SGHDT and CDR2 is YYEEEE. The CDR3 runs to 15 residues. This CDR3 is CASSVLSGASYEQYF. CDR3 in DNA: TGTGCCAGCAGCGTACTTTCAGGGGCATCCTACGAGCAGTACTTC.

V gene TRBV27 combines with J gene TRBJ2-5; TRBD2 matches at 13 bases. The CDR3 sequence is 16 residues long. Germline V gives CDR1 MNHEY, CDR2 SMNVEV (reference sequence). Losses at the gene ends were 4 bases for V and 4 bases for J; bases not matched to a gene: 6. CDR3 nucleotide sequence: TGTGCCAGCAGTTCGCCACTAGCGGGAGGGCCAGAGACCCAGTACTTC. Translating it yields CASSSPLAGGPETQYF.

The chain has TRBV6-6 and TRBJ1-1; 8 bases map to TRBD1. The CDR3 is 16 amino acids. Germline lookup yields CDR1 MNHNY and CDR2 SVGAGI (reference sequence). V lost 2 bases to trimming and J lost 0 bases; unmatched junction nucleotides: 5. Here the CDR3 DNA reads TGTGCCAGCAGTTACCCCCGGGACAGGTTGAACACTGAAGCTTTCTTT. It translates to CASSYPRDRLNTEAFF.

The chain links TRBV18 to TRBJ1-2, with a possible D match to TRBD1 (6 bases). This CDR3 region has 12 residues. Trimming pared 2 bases from V and 6 bases from J, leaving 7 bases between. CDR1 is KGHSH, CDR2 LQKENI, per germline. In DNA form, the CDR3 reads TGTGCCAGCTCACCATCAGGGGATGGCTACACCTTC. Translated, it gives CASSPSGDGYTF.

This clone was recorded only once. V gene TRBV29-1 combines with J gene TRBJ2-1; 11 nucleotides align to TRBD2. With 7 bases clipped from V and 8 bases from J, the junction kept 7 bases outside the gene matches. This CDR3 is built from 13 residues. The germline CDR1 and CDR2 sequences are SQVTM and ANQGSEA. The CDR3 sequence: CSGTSGSGHEQFF. In nucleotides, the CDR3 is TGCAGCGGTACTAGCGGGAGTGGCCATGAGCAGTTCTTC.

The chain uses TRBV27 and TRBJ2-7; 9 bases are a match to TRBD2. CDR3 size: 15 residues. Germline V gives CDR1 MNHEY, CDR2 SMNVEV (reference sequence). The J segment lost 3 bases and the V segment lost 3 bases, leaving 6 bases of the junction unmatched. This chain's CDR3 is CASSLDPSGDYEQYF. DNA for the CDR3: TGTGCCAGCAGTTTGGACCCTAGCGGGGACTACGAGCAGTACTTC.

This chain links TRBV7-4 with TRBJ2-7; 12 bases map to TRBD2. Germline V gene sequence: CDR1 SGHVT, CDR2 SQSDAQ. Trimming at V came to 4 bases and at J to 7 bases, leaving 8 bases not matched to a gene. CDR3 size: 15 residues. CDR3 nucleotides: TGTGCCAGCAGCTGCCGACTAGCGGGAGAATGGGAGCAGTACTTC. Encoded protein: CASSCRLAGEWEQYF.

This rearrangement joins TRBV5-1 to TRBJ2-3; D call uncertain. Germline CDR1 reads SGHRS; CDR2 reads YFSETQ. The CDR3 sequence is 14 residues long. Trimming removed 1 base at V and 6 bases at J, with 12 bases between. This CDR3 reads CASSLNIEQDTQYF. CDR3 coding DNA: TGCGCCAGCAGCTTGAACATCGAACAGGATACGCAGTATTTT. The full variable domain, with the rest looked up from reference TRBV5-1 and TRBJ2-3, is KAGVTQTPRYLIKTRGQQVTLSCSPISGHRSVSWYQQTPGQGLQFLFEYFSETQRNKGNFPGRFSGRQFSNSRSEMNVSTLELGDSALYLCASSLNIEQDTQYFGPGTRLTVL.

The gene calls are TRBV28 and TRBJ1-2; D is possibly TRBD1 (6 bases). Germline values: CDR1 MDHEN, CDR2 SYDVKM. This CDR3 is 13 amino acids long. V was clipped by 2 bases and J by 5 bases, with 9 bases between them. The CDR3 spells CASSLTGSYGYTF. CDR3 DNA: TGTGCCAGCAGTTTAACAGGGTCATATGGCTACACCTTC.

CDR3 sequence: CASSQVGRGQEEETQYF. DNA for the CDR3: TGTGCCAGCAGCCAAGTAGGGAGGGGACAGGAAGAAGAGACCCAGTACTTC. The chain carries TRBV4-2 and TRBJ2-5; D possibly corresponds to TRBD1 (8 bases). With 1 base removed from V and 3 bases from J, the gap between germline ends came to 18 bases. This CDR3 is built from 17 residues. Germline assignment: CDR1 LGHNA and CDR2 YNFKEQ.

The V gene is TRBV5-6, the J gene TRBJ1-2, with 8 bases identical to TRBD1. The germline V gene encodes CDR1 SGHDT and CDR2 YYEEEE. Unmatched junction bases numbered 5, after V lost 6 bases and J lost 1 base. The CDR3 spans 14 residues. CDR3 in amino acids: CASTRGRGNYGYTF. CDR3 coding DNA: TGTGCCAGCACCAGGGGGCGCGGTAACTATGGCTACACCTTC.

The rearrangement links TRBV29-1 to TRBJ2-1; no definite D call. V was trimmed by 0 bases and J by 5 bases, leaving 23 bases between them. The CDR3 totals 18 residues. Germline V gene lookup returns CDR1 SQVTM and CDR2 ANQGSEA. The CDR3 sequence: CSVEDRRMWPSMDNEQFF. DNA for the CDR3: TGCAGCGTTGAAGATCGTCGCATGTGGCCCTCCATGGACAATGAGCAGTTCTTC.

V and J are TRBV25-1 and TRBJ2-7, with D perhaps matching TRBD1 (6 bases). This CDR3 spans 15 amino acids. Looked up from germline, CDR1 is MGHDK and CDR2 is SYGVNS. V was shortened by 4 bases and J by 1 base, with 14 bases between the two germline ends. The CDR3 coding sequence is TGTGCCAGCAGTGGGCGGACAGTTCCTTCCTACGAGCAGTACTTC. This gives the protein CASSGRTVPSYEQYF.

This clone is a singleton in its sample. The chain is built from TRBV4-2 and TRBJ1-4; no clear D gene. In germline, CDR1 is LGHNA, CDR2 YNFKEQ. Trimming left V 0 bases short and J 4 bases short, with 12 bases between. This CDR3 comprises 16 residues. The CDR3 DNA follows: TGTGCCAGCAGCCAAGATGGGTGGACTTATAATGAAAAACTGTTTTTT. Translation gives CASSQDGWTYNEKLFF.

This chain uses TRBV12-2 with TRBJ2-3; the listed D gene, TRBD2, was not tested against the DNA. TRBV12-2 represents a pseudogene. The CDR3 contains 16 residues. This CDR3 reads CASRLELAGVPDTQYF. The DNA of the CDR3 is TGTGCAAGTCGCTTAGAACTAGCGGGAGTGCCAGATACGCAGTATTTT.